The 2 T cell receptor beta chains reported below all come from one sample, sequenced in a study of T cells after yellow fever vaccination. MiXCR, run by TCRdb on the 5' RACE reads, gives a single entry per CDR3 protein. Seen here are roughly 32,000 distinct CDR3 sequences, about 10% observed once, and the top ten hold 12%. Material: PBMCs, either bulk or a sorted T-cell subset (CD4+, CD8+, memory, or dextramer-sorted; not recorded which), obtained roughly 15 days after the first yellow fever vaccination. Receptors were obtained from a man younger than 35 who received the YFV17D yellow fever vaccine.

This clonotype was picked up a small number of times. This rearrangement joins TRBV5-8 to TRBJ1-6; 8 bases align to TRBD1. Losses at the gene ends were 0 bases for V and 10 bases for J; bases not matched to a gene: 3. This CDR3 comprises 14 residues. Germline lookup yields CDR1 SGHTS and CDR2 YDEGEE. For the CDR3, the DNA is TGTGCCAGCAGCTTGGACAGGGGGAAATCACCCCTCCACTTT. Its translation: CASSLDRGKSPLHF.

Ten or more counts support this clonotype. V is TRBV20-1 and J is TRBJ2-5, with TRBD2 matching 8 bases. The V segment lost 0 bases and the J segment 5 bases; nucleotides outside the gene matches: 11. This CDR3 comprises 16 residues. CDR1 is DFQATT, CDR2 SNEGSKA, per germline (reference sequence). The CDR3 protein is CSARDRPGGPSETQYF. CDR3 DNA sequence: TGCAGTGCTAGAGATCGACCGGGGGGGCCTAGTGAGACCCAGTACTTC.